One sample yielded the 14 T cell receptor beta chains listed below, sequenced in a study of CD8 T cells in Susac syndrome. Reverse transcription of about 0.45 to 1 ug RNA was performed with random hexamers. TCRdb re-analysed the immunoSEQ multiplex PCR reads in MiXCR, keeping a single row per CDR3 protein. The data contain a few hundred thousand distinct CDR3 sequences, about 91% of them seen just once; the ten biggest clones take up about 0.07%. Source material: CD4+ T cells from PBMCs. The receptors come from a human donor with multiple sclerosis.

This chain uses TRBV14 with TRBJ2-1, with no clear D. The CDR3 is 14 amino acids. Germline CDR1 reads SGHDN; CDR2 reads FVKESK. Between the trimmed V and J ends, which lost 1 base and 10 bases, there was a span of 14 bases. The chain's CDR3 is CASSQVSSVLEQFF. The CDR3 DNA follows: TGTGCCAGCAGCCAAGTGTCAAGCGTCTTAGAGCAGTTCTTC.

This clonotype was picked up a small number of times. V and J are TRBV30 and TRBJ1-1; no clear D gene. The CDR3 sequence is 15 residues long. V was shortened by 3 bases and J by 0 bases, with 14 bases between the two germline ends. Germline V gene sequence: CDR1 GTSNPN, CDR2 SVGIG (reference sequence). CDR3 sequence: CAWRLSGAVNTEAFF. CDR3 coding DNA: TGTGCCTGGAGACTGTCGGGTGCGGTGAACACTGAAGCTTTCTTT.

This rearrangement joins TRBV11-3 to TRBJ2-7; no clear D. Germline CDR1 and CDR2: SGHNT and YENEEA. Trimming shortened V by 1 base and J by 6 bases, and 10 bases separated the two germline ends. The CDR3 sequence is 13 residues long. CDR3 nucleotides: TGTGCCAGCAGCTTAGTTGGTGACGGCGAGCAGTACTTC. Its protein is CASSLVGDGEQYF. The complete variable domain, with remaining parts taken from reference TRBV11-3 and TRBJ2-7, reads EAGVVQSPRYKIIEKKQPVAFWCNPISGHNTLYWYLQNLGQGPELLIRYENEEAVDDSQLPKDRFSAERLKGVDSTLKIQPAELGDSAVYLCASSLVGDGEQYFGPGTRLTVT.

This clonotype was detected a few times. This chain connects TRBV7-2 to TRBJ2-5; no definite D call. The CDR3 runs 13 residues. The V and J ends lost 5 bases and 5 bases respectively, with 12 bases between them. Germline V gene lookup returns CDR1 SGHTA and CDR2 FQGNSA. This CDR3 reads CASSPPLRETQYF. CDR3 in DNA: TGTGCCAGCAGCCCCCCTCTGCGGGAGACCCAGTACTTC. Using reference TRBV7-2 and TRBJ2-5 for the parts outside the CDR3, the full variable domain is GAGVSQSPSNKVTEKGKDVELRCDPISGHTALYWYRQSLGQGLEFLIYFQGNSAPDKSGLPSDRFSAERTGGSVSTLTIQRTQQEDSAVYLCASSPPLRETQYFGPGTRLLVL.

The J gene is TRBJ2-2, the V gene TRBV11-2; D unresolved. CDR3 size: 15 residues. V lost 5 bases and J 6 bases, leaving 16 bases between the germline ends. Germline V gene sequence: CDR1 SGHAT, CDR2 FQNNGV. CDR3 residues: CASSQQSAPAGELFF. CDR3 nucleotide sequence: TGTGCCAGCAGCCAGCAATCTGCCCCCGCCGGGGAGCTGTTTTTT.

The chain has TRBV19 and TRBJ2-1, with 10 bases aligning to TRBD2. The CDR3 consists of 16 residues. V trimming: 1 base; J trimming: 8 bases; junction bases outside the gene matches: 8. Looked up from germline, CDR1 is LNHDA and CDR2 is SQIVND (reference sequence). The CDR3 sequence: CASSIGASGSIYEQFF. As DNA, the CDR3 is TGTGCCAGTAGTATAGGGGCTAGCGGGAGTATCTATGAGCAGTTCTTC.

In regard to this clonotype: One end of the junction fails to match germline, which may point to a read error. This rearrangement joins TRBV6-2 or TRBV6-3 to TRBJ1-1; no firm D call. This CDR3 has 14 residues. CDR1 is MNHEY and CDR2 is SVGEGT in the germline V gene. The CDR3 nucleotides read TGTGCCAGCAGTCACTCCCGGACCCACACTGAAGCTTTCTTT. Its protein product is CASSHSRTHTEAFF.

This clonotype was seen just once. V gene TRBV9 combines with J gene TRBJ2-7, with TRBD2 matching over 8 bases. The V segment lost 0 bases and the J segment 7 bases; nucleotides outside the gene matches: 12. Germline CDR1 reads SGDLS; CDR2 reads YYNGEE. The CDR3 contains 16 residues. The DNA for the CDR3 is TGTGCCAGCAGCGTAGGAATAGCGGGACCCATCACAGAGCAGTACTTC. Protein product: CASSVGIAGPITEQYF. The whole variable domain, filled in from reference TRBV9 and TRBJ2-7, reads DSGVTQTPKHLITATGQRVTLRCSPRSGDLSVYWYQQSLDQGLQFLIQYYNGEERAKGNILERFSAQQFPDLHSELNLSSLELGDSALYFCASSVGIAGPITEQYFGPGTRLTVT.

The chain couples TRBV12-3 or TRBV12-4 to TRBJ2-5; TRBD2 matches at 11 bases. CDR3 length: 16 amino acids. After removal of 6 bases from V and 7 bases from J, the junction contained 13 bases not matched to a gene. CDR3 residues: CASSLGITSGSGTQYF. CDR3 DNA sequence: TGTGCCAGCAGCCTAGGGATTACTAGCGGGAGTGGGACCCAGTACTTC.

The rearrangement uses TRBV19 and TRBJ2-1; D not certain. This CDR3 is 15 amino acids long. Germline-derived CDR1 and CDR2 are LNHDA and SQIVND (reference sequence). Trimming stripped 3 bases from V and 2 bases from J, with 11 bases between. Here the CDR3 DNA reads TGTGCCAGTAGTATGAAGGGCCTGCCCTACAATGAGCAGTTCTTC. The encoded protein is CASSMKGLPYNEQFF. Based on the CDR3 plus reference TRBV19 and TRBJ2-1, the full variable domain is DGGITQSPKYLFRKEGQNVTLSCEQNLNHDAMYWYRQDPGQGLRLIYYSQIVNDFQKGDIAEGYSVSREKKESFPLTVTSAQKNPTAFYLCASSMKGLPYNEQFFGPGTRLTVL.

The count of this clonotype is one. The V and J genes are TRBV20-1 and TRBJ2-2; 9 bases match TRBD2. Trimming removed 3 bases from V and 1 base from J; junction bases left unmatched: 6. Germline V gives CDR1 DFQATT, CDR2 SNEGSKA (reference sequence). The CDR3 consists of 16 residues. This chain's CDR3 is CSARETSGGNTGELFF. CDR3 nucleotide sequence: TGCAGTGCTAGGGAGACTAGCGGAGGGAACACCGGGGAGCTGTTTTTT.

The chain has TRBV7-2 and TRBJ2-2; perhaps TRBD2 as D (5 bases). Germline V lookup: CDR1 SGHTA, CDR2 FQGNSA. This CDR3 has 15 amino acids. V was clipped by 5 bases and J by 5 bases, with 15 bases between them. As DNA, the CDR3 is TGTGCCAGCAGCCCAGGCCAGAGGAGGACCGGGGAGCTGTTTTTT. Translated: CASSPGQRRTGELFF.

This chain links TRBV15 with TRBJ2-4, with D hard to call. Between the trimmed V and J ends, which lost 1 base and 5 bases, there was a span of 3 bases. CDR3 length: 12 amino acids. Per the germline V gene, CDR1 is LNHNV and CDR2 is YYDKDF (reference sequence). The CDR3 sequence is CATSRGENIQYF. For the CDR3, the DNA is TGTGCCACCAGCAGAGGAGAAAACATTCAGTACTTC.

The gene calls are TRBV2 and TRBJ1-4, with D unclear. CDR3 length: 14 residues. V lost 3 bases and J 0 bases, leaving 5 bases between the germline ends. In germline, CDR1 is SNHLY, CDR2 FYNNEI. CDR3 DNA sequence: TGTGCCAGCAGTGATTATGCAACTAATGAAAAACTGTTTTTT. It yields the protein CASSDYATNEKLFF.